Listed here are 29 T cell receptor beta chains from one sample, sequenced in a study of blood T cell repertoires in COVID-19. Produced via immunoSEQ multiplex PCR; TCRdb's table is partial and in-frame only. The repertoire has tens of thousands of clones, roughly 80% of them found once; the top ten carry approximately 10%. The material sequenced was peripheral blood. All receptors derive from a man aged 70-80 years with acute or convalescent COVID-19.

This clone was counted a single time. The rearrangement links TRBV2 to TRBJ1-5; D may be TRBD1 (6 bases). V dropped 2 bases and J dropped 7 bases, with 15 bases sitting between them. This CDR3 has 15 residues. Germline V lookup: CDR1 SNHLY, CDR2 FYNNEI. The CDR3 sequence: CASSEKSGGRQPQHF. In nucleotides, the CDR3 is TGTGCCAGCAGTGAAAAGTCGGGGGGCAGGCAGCCCCAGCATTTT.

This chain uses TRBV6-5 with TRBJ2-2, with TRBD1 identical over 7 bases. CDR3 length: 14 amino acids. J gave up 0 bases and V 10 bases, and 5 bases lay outside the gene matches. The germline V gene has CDR1 MNHEY and CDR2 SVGAGI. The CDR3 region has the DNA TGTGCCACGATGACAGGGACGAACACCGGGGAGCTGTTTTTT. Protein sequence: CATMTGTNTGELFF.

The CDR3 DNA reads TGTGCCGGGGGGACGGGCACAATTACCTTC. This sequence encodes CAGGTGTITF. The chain joins TRBV7-9 to TRBJ1-2, with D tentatively TRBD1 (5 bases). Germline CDR1 is SEHNR and CDR2 is FQNEAQ (reference sequence). The CDR3 extends over 10 amino acids. V was shortened by 11 bases and J by 14 bases, with 18 bases between the two germline ends.

This clone has only a few counts. The chain couples TRBV19 to TRBJ1-2; D is possibly TRBD1 (6 bases). The CDR3 is 14 amino acids. CDR1 is LNHDA, CDR2 SQIVND, per germline (reference sequence). Trimming took off 1 base at V and 6 bases at J, with 12 bases between the two ends. CDR3 sequence (DNA): TGTGCCAGTAGTATAGGCCAGGGGCGGCATGGCTACACCTTC. Its protein is CASSIGQGRHGYTF.

CDR3 protein: CASSLQGLLATQYF. In nucleotides, the CDR3 is TGTGCCAGTAGTCTACAGGGCTTGCTAGCTACGCAGTATTTT. The chain recombines TRBV19 with TRBJ2-3; TRBD1 is a possible D gene (6 bases). The germline V gene has CDR1 LNHDA and CDR2 SQIVND (reference sequence). The CDR3 has 14 residues. V lost 5 bases to trimming and J lost 8 bases, with 17 bases between them. Full variable domain (missing parts from reference TRBV19 and TRBJ2-3): DGGITQSPKYLFRKEGQNVTLSCEQNLNHDAMYWYRQDPGQGLRLIYYSQIVNDFQKGDIAEGYSVSREKKESFPLTVTSAQKNPTAFYLCASSLQGLLATQYFGPGTRLTVL.

This chain joins TRBV11-2 and TRBJ2-3; TRBD2 matches 10 bases. The CDR3 contains 16 residues. Trimming took 5 bases from V and 5 from J; bases not matched to a gene: 10. Per the germline V gene, CDR1 is SGHAT and CDR2 is FQNNGV. As DNA, the CDR3 is TGTGCCAGCAGCCCCCAAAGCGGGGGGGCGATAGATACGCAGTATTTT. Protein product: CASSPQSGGAIDTQYF. The variable domain in full, completed from reference TRBV11-2 and TRBJ2-3, reads EAGVAQSPRYKIIEKRQSVAFWCNPISGHATLYWYQQILGQGPKLLIQFQNNGVVDDSQLPKDRFSAERLKGVDSTLKIQPAKLEDSAVYLCASSPQSGGAIDTQYFGPGTRLTVL.

The chain uses TRBV5-6 and TRBJ2-2; the match to TRBD1 covers 7 bases. J lost 3 bases, V lost 5 bases, and 7 bases had no gene match. Looked up from germline, CDR1 is SGHDT and CDR2 is YYEEEE. The CDR3 covers 15 residues. Written as DNA, the CDR3 is TGTGCCAGCAGGCTCTACAGGGGCGACACCGGGGAGCTGTTTTTT. It codes for CASRLYRGDTGELFF.

The chain joins TRBV7-6 to TRBJ1-5; possible D gene TRBD1, 5 bases. Germline loops: CDR1 SGHVS, CDR2 FNYEAQ. V dropped 5 bases and J dropped 7 bases, with 15 bases sitting between them. This CDR3 spans 14 amino acids. The CDR3 reads CASSPREGWQPQHF. The DNA for the CDR3 is TGTGCCAGCAGCCCTCGGGAGGGGTGGCAGCCCCAGCATTTT.

The chain combines TRBV28 with TRBJ2-6; 7 nucleotides line up with TRBD1. Per the germline V gene, CDR1 is MDHEN and CDR2 is SYDVKM. The V gene end was trimmed by 5 bases and the J gene end by 4 bases; junction bases not matched to a gene: 8. This CDR3 region has 16 residues. Here the CDR3 DNA reads TGTGCCAGCAGTACACAGGGGTTCTGGGGGGCCAACGTCCTGACTTTC. This codes for CASSTQGFWGANVLTF.

This rearrangement joins TRBV18 to TRBJ2-2; the D gene is possibly TRBD2 (5 bases). The CDR3 contains 16 residues. Germline V gene data show CDR1 as KGHSH and CDR2 as LQKENI. The V end lost 2 bases, the J end lost 1 base, and 11 bases lay between the germline ends. The CDR3 loop reads CASSPTPGGNTGELFF. The CDR3 nucleotides read TGTGCCAGCTCACCAACACCAGGAGGGAACACCGGGGAGCTGTTTTTT.

The CDR3 loop reads CASSFIRDTEAFF. In DNA form, the CDR3 reads TGCGCCAGCAGCTTCATCAGGGACACTGAAGCTTTCTTT. The genes are TRBV5-1 and TRBJ1-1; tentatively, D is TRBD1 (5 bases). Trimming removed 2 bases at V and 3 bases at J, with 8 bases between. The length of the CDR3 is 13 residues. CDR1 is SGHRS, CDR2 YFSETQ, per germline.

This CDR3 is CASSRLTSGGARETQYF. CDR3 sequence (DNA): TGTGCCAGCAGCAGACTTACTAGCGGGGGGGCCCGAGAGACCCAGTACTTC. J is TRBJ2-5 and V is TRBV7-6, with 13 bases that match TRBD2. Germline trimming cut 5 bases from V and 4 bases from J; bases unmatched to any gene: 10. CDR1 is SGHVS and CDR2 is FNYEAQ in the germline V gene. The CDR3 sequence is 17 residues long.

The J gene is TRBJ2-3, the V gene TRBV15; the match to TRBD2 covers 12 bases. Germline V gene lookup returns CDR1 LNHNV and CDR2 YYDKDF (reference sequence). J lost 1 base, V lost 2 bases, and 4 bases had no gene match. The CDR3 covers 17 residues. CDR3 loop: CATSRLRLAGGTDTQYF. The CDR3 region has the DNA TGTGCCACCAGCAGATTACGACTAGCGGGGGGCACAGATACGCAGTATTTT.

In its sample, this clone was seen a few times. The genes are TRBV7-9 and TRBJ1-1; D ambiguous. This CDR3 is 14 amino acids long. Trimming stripped 0 bases from V and 1 base from J, with 6 bases between. Germline V gives CDR1 SEHNR, CDR2 FQNEAQ (reference sequence). The CDR3 region is CASSLAIENTEAFF. The DNA for the CDR3 is TGTGCCAGCAGCTTAGCGATAGAGAACACTGAAGCTTTCTTT.

The sample holds a few counts of this clone. The chain is built from TRBV9 and TRBJ2-1, with a possible D match to TRBD2 (6 bases). The germline V gene has CDR1 SGDLS and CDR2 YYNGEE. There are 15 residues in the CDR3. V was shortened by 4 bases and J by 5 bases, with 16 bases between the two germline ends. Here the CDR3 reads CASSPGGGRHNEQFF. The CDR3 DNA sequence: TGTGCCAGCAGCCCCGGGGGAGGACGGCACAATGAGCAGTTCTTC.

The chain joins TRBV4-2 to TRBJ2-1; 9 bases fit TRBD2. The trim removed 0 bases at V and 8 bases at J, leaving 8 bases unmatched. The CDR3 runs to 16 residues. In germline, CDR1 is LGHNA, CDR2 YNFKEQ. CDR3 region: CASSQDLRGGIYEQFF. In nucleotides, the CDR3 is TGTGCCAGCAGCCAAGATTTGCGGGGGGGCATTTATGAGCAGTTCTTC.

The chain links TRBV5-1 to TRBJ2-1; the match to TRBD2 covers 13 bases. The germline CDR1 and CDR2 sequences are SGHRS and YFSETQ. This CDR3 spans 18 amino acids. Germline trimming cut 3 bases from V and 1 base from J; bases unmatched to any gene: 7. The CDR3 sequence: CASSSSTSGGVSYNEQFF. In nucleotides, the CDR3 is TGCGCCAGCAGCTCCTCAACTAGCGGGGGGGTATCCTACAATGAGCAGTTCTTC.

This clone came up a few times. The rearrangement links TRBV12-3 or TRBV12-4 to TRBJ2-1; maybe TRBD2 (6 bases). V lost 7 bases and J lost 9, with 10 bases in between. The CDR3 is made up of 11 amino acids. The CDR3: CASTLGGEQFF. The CDR3 DNA follows: TGTGCCAGCACCCTGGGGGGTGAGCAGTTCTTC.

The chain has TRBV20-1 and TRBJ1-5; no firm D call. Between the trimmed V and J ends, which lost 3 bases and 0 bases, there was a span of 15 bases. CDR1 is DFQATT, CDR2 SNEGSKA, per germline (reference sequence). This CDR3 region has 16 residues. As DNA, the CDR3 is TGCAGTGCTAGTAATACCAGGAAGTATAGCAATCAGCCCCAGCATTTT. Amino acid sequence: CSASNTRKYSNQPQHF.

The CDR3 region has the DNA TGTGCCAGCAGCTTTTCGAGTCTCGGAGATACGCAGTATTTT. Translating gives CASSFSSLGDTQYF. This rearrangement joins TRBV7-8 to TRBJ2-3; D call uncertain. Germline CDR1 is SGHVS and CDR2 is FQNEAQ. The V and J ends lost 3 bases and 5 bases respectively, with 12 bases between them. This CDR3 spans 14 amino acids.

CDR3 coding DNA: TGTGCCAGCTCACCGTTCGGACAGGGAGTCAGGTTCCGCGGCTACACCTTC. Amino acid sequence: CASSPFGQGVRFRGYTF. The rearrangement links TRBV18 to TRBJ1-2; 8 bases match TRBD1. After removal of 3 bases from V and 8 bases from J, the junction contained 17 bases not matched to a gene. CDR1 KGHSH and CDR2 LQKENI come from the germline V gene. The CDR3 has 17 residues.

This clone was detected only a few times. V usage is TRBV28 and J usage is TRBJ2-5, with D maybe TRBD2 (6 bases). This CDR3 spans 15 amino acids. CDR1 is MDHEN, CDR2 SYDVKM, per germline. V lost 4 bases and J lost 4, with 16 bases in between. The CDR3 DNA sequence: TGTGCCAGCAGTTCTCCTTCTAGCGCTACAGAGACCCAGTACTTC. It specifies CASSSPSSATETQYF.

The J gene is TRBJ1-3, the V gene TRBV4-1, with a tentative D call TRBD1 (6 bases). The V gene's germline CDR1 is MGHRA and CDR2 YSYEKL. The V and J ends lost 5 bases and 6 bases respectively, with 17 bases between them. The CDR3 covers 15 residues. CDR3 sequence reads: CASSSLKDRENTIYF. The CDR3 DNA follows: TGCGCCAGCAGCTCCCTTAAGGACAGAGAAAACACCATATATTTT.

This clone came up once. This CDR3 reads CASSSEPRNYGYTF. The CDR3, as DNA: TGTGCCAGCAGCTCCGAACCGCGTAACTATGGCTACACCTTC. The V and J genes are TRBV7-8 and TRBJ1-2, with unresolved D. CDR3 length: 14 amino acids. Germline V gene data show CDR1 as SGHVS and CDR2 as FQNEAQ. Trimming removed 4 bases at V and 1 base at J, with 10 bases between.

This sequence joins TRBV20-1 and TRBJ2-2; D unclear. CDR1 is DFQATT, CDR2 SNEGSKA, per germline (reference sequence). This CDR3 region has 15 residues. V was pared by 3 bases and J by 2 bases, with 13 bases between. The CDR3 loop is CSASPFEANTGELFF. CDR3 DNA: TGCAGTGCTAGTCCCTTCGAAGCAAACACCGGGGAGCTGTTTTTT.

The gene calls are TRBV9 and TRBJ1-3, with unresolved D. The CDR3 length is 14 residues. Deletions cut 4 bases from V and 4 bases from J, with 12 bases between. Germline V gene lookup returns CDR1 SGDLS and CDR2 YYNGEE. In nucleotides, the CDR3 is TGTGCCAGCAGCCCAGGACGGGAGGGAAACACCATATATTTT. Its translation: CASSPGREGNTIYF.

This chain connects TRBV7-9 to TRBJ2-7; 8 bases map to TRBD1. CDR3 size: 13 residues. From germline, CDR1 is SEHNR and CDR2 FQNEAQ (reference sequence). The junction had 4 bases not matched to a gene; V was cut back by 2 bases and J by 7 bases. CDR3 nucleotide sequence: TGTGCCAGCAGCTTACAGGGGGCAGGGGAGCAGTACGTC. Translating it yields CASSLQGAGEQYV.

J is TRBJ1-3 and V is TRBV5-5, with unresolved D. The germline V gene encodes CDR1 SGHKS and CDR2 YYEKEE (reference sequence). There are 14 residues in the CDR3. The V end was cut by 9 bases, the J end by 4 bases, with 17 bases between. In DNA, the CDR3 is TGTGCCACGACCTGGGGAGTTGGAGGAAACACCATATATTTT. It codes for CATTWGVGGNTIYF.

In this sample, this clone turned up once. This rearrangement joins TRBV5-1 to TRBJ2-3; 8 bases line up with TRBD1. Trimming cost V 5 bases and J 1 base; bases outside gene matches: 9. CDR3 length: 16 amino acids. Germline V gene data show CDR1 as SGHRS and CDR2 as YFSETQ. This chain's CDR3 is CASSRKETGGTDTQYF. The CDR3 bases are TGCGCCAGCAGTCGTAAAGAGACAGGGGGCACAGATACGCAGTATTTT. Full variable domain (outside the CDR3, taken from reference TRBV5-1 and TRBJ2-3): KAGVTQTPRYLIKTRGQQVTLSCSPISGHRSVSWYQQTPGQGLQFLFEYFSETQRNKGNFPGRFSGRQFSNSRSEMNVSTLELGDSALYLCASSRKETGGTDTQYFGPGTRLTVL.